This passage covers 16 T cell receptor beta chains from one sample sequenced in a study of cytomegalovirus exposure and HLA in healthy donors (dated by TCRdb to 2015 to 2018). Library preparation employed the immunoSEQ multiplex PCR assay. The multiplex PCR relied on a mix of 60 forward primers for TCR Vbeta segments and 13 reverse primers for TCR Jbeta segments. The source is immuneACCESS, and TCRdb retained only in-frame sequences with V and J called. Part of the clones is not carried over; for the studies checked, unresolved V genes explain less than half of this, and the remainder is unexplained. The sample has some 160,000 clones on record, around 80% of them singletons. The ten top clones hold approximately 6.5% of the sample. Material for sequencing was PBMCs. The receptors were sampled from a male donor in good health and CMV-seropositive.

This clone was seen just once. The chain carries TRBV7-9 and TRBJ2-5, with 11 bases aligning to TRBD2. This CDR3 is 16 amino acids long. Germline assignment: CDR1 SEHNR and CDR2 FQNEAQ (reference sequence). Unmatched junction bases numbered 5, after V lost 4 bases and J lost 1 base. CDR3 sequence (DNA): TGTGCCAGCAGCTCCCGACTAGCGGGAACCCAAGAGACCCAGTACTTC. It translates to CASSSRLAGTQETQYF.

This clone appeared a single time. This chain connects TRBV5-1 to TRBJ1-1; TRBD1 matches 7 bases. This CDR3 is 13 amino acids long. V lost 5 bases and J lost 2; bases outside the gene matches: 3. Per germline, CDR1 SGHRS and CDR2 YFSETQ. In DNA form, the CDR3 reads TGCGCCAGCAGTGGGACAGCAAACACTGAAGCTTTCTTT. Protein sequence: CASSGTANTEAFF.

The chain employs TRBV19 and TRBJ2-5; TRBD2 matches at 7 bases. CDR3 length equals 14 residues. After removal of 3 bases from V and 2 bases from J, the junction contained 3 bases not matched to a gene. Germline V CDR1 and CDR2: LNHDA, SQIVND (reference sequence). In nucleotides, the CDR3 is TGTGCCAGTAGTATGGGTAGCGGGCAAGAGACCCAGTACTTC. It specifies CASSMGSGQETQYF.

Of note for this clone: A read error may produce the germline difference seen at one junction end. The chain couples TRBV7-7 to TRBJ2-5; TRBD2 matches 11 bases. CDR3 size: 15 residues. Germline V CDR1 and CDR2: SSHAT, FNYEAQ (reference sequence). DNA for the CDR3: TGTGCTAGCAGCTCCGGGACTAGCGGATGGGAGACCCAGTACTTC. Residues: CASSSGTSGWETQYF.

The chain joins TRBV6-6 to TRBJ2-7; TRBD1 is a possible D gene (6 bases). The CDR3 length is 15 residues. Germline V gene data show CDR1 as MNHNY and CDR2 as SVGAGI (reference sequence). V lost 5 bases, J lost 3 bases, and 17 bases lay in between. The CDR3 here is CASSRETGYDYEQYF. DNA for the CDR3: TGTGCCAGCAGTAGGGAAACAGGGTATGACTACGAGCAGTACTTC.

This clone was recorded only once. This sequence joins TRBV18 and TRBJ1-5; 9 nucleotides line up with TRBD1. CDR3 length equals 15 residues. Germline-derived CDR1 and CDR2 are KGHSH and LQKENI. V shed 5 bases and J 6 bases; nucleotides not matched to a gene: 8. CDR3 sequence reads: CASSYRDRAGQPQHF. The CDR3 DNA follows: TGTGCCAGCTCATACCGGGACAGGGCTGGTCAGCCCCAGCATTTT.

V gene TRBV5-1 combines with J gene TRBJ2-5, with TRBD1 as a possible D gene (6 bases). The CDR3 length is 13 residues. V was shortened by 4 bases and J by 2 bases, with 9 bases between the two germline ends. Per germline, CDR1 SGHRS and CDR2 YFSETQ. The CDR3 sequence: CASSPQGQETQYF. The CDR3 DNA sequence: TGCGCCAGCAGCCCCCAGGGGCAAGAGACCCAGTACTTC.

The chain is built from TRBV9 and TRBJ1-6; D gene ambiguous. Trimming removed 4 bases at V and 8 bases at J, with 16 bases between. This CDR3 has 15 amino acids. From germline, CDR1 is SGDLS and CDR2 YYNGEE. The CDR3 bases are TGTGCCAGCAGCACAGCGGGAGAAGGATATTCACCCCTCCACTTT. Its translation: CASSTAGEGYSPLHF.

This clone was seen just once. The chain joins TRBV7-3 to TRBJ2-2, with a weak D call TRBD1 (6 bases). V lost 5 bases to trimming and J lost 6 bases, with 10 bases between them. Germline V CDR1 and CDR2: SGHTA, FQGTGA. The CDR3 loop spans 13 amino acids. Here the CDR3 DNA reads TGTGCCAGCAGCCCGTCAGGGGCCGGGGAGCTGTTTTTT. This codes for CASSPSGAGELFF.

This rearrangement joins TRBV9 to TRBJ2-7; D may be TRBD2 (6 bases). With 0 bases removed from V and 4 bases from J, the gap between germline ends came to 11 bases. CDR3 length: 14 residues. Looked up from germline, CDR1 is SGDLS and CDR2 is YYNGEE. CDR3 sequence (DNA): TGTGCCAGCAGCGTAGCGGGGGAAGGGTACGAGCAGTACTTC. It yields the protein CASSVAGEGYEQYF.

The gene calls are TRBV7-2 and TRBJ2-7; D may be TRBD2 (5 bases). In germline, CDR1 is SGHTA, CDR2 FQGNSA. CDR3 length: 14 residues. Trimming removed 7 bases at V and 4 bases at J, with 17 bases between. The CDR3 loop is CASTQPSNPYEQYF. In DNA, the CDR3 is TGTGCCAGCACGCAACCTAGCAACCCTTACGAGCAGTACTTC.

This chain uses TRBV30 with TRBJ2-6, with 9 nucleotides matching TRBD1. J was trimmed by 0 bases and V by 2 bases; bases with no gene match: 5. This CDR3 contains 17 residues. Germline V lookup: CDR1 GTSNPN, CDR2 SVGIG (reference sequence). CDR3: CAWSHGTGSSGANVLTF. CDR3 DNA: TGTGCCTGGAGTCACGGGACAGGGAGCTCTGGGGCCAACGTCCTGACTTTC.

The J gene is TRBJ2-7, the V gene TRBV12-5; the match to TRBD1 covers 8 bases. The trim removed 0 bases at V and 6 bases at J, leaving 7 bases unmatched. The CDR3 loop spans 15 amino acids. Germline V gene lookup returns CDR1 LGHNT and CDR2 FRNRAP. CDR3 residues: CASGLVRGQAAEQYF. CDR3 nucleotides: TGTGCTAGTGGTTTGGTACGGGGACAGGCGGCCGAGCAGTACTTC. Filled out from reference TRBV12-5 and TRBJ2-7, the complete variable domain reads DARVTQTPRHKVTEMGQEVTMRCQPILGHNTVFWYRQTMMQGLELLAYFRNRAPLDDSGMPKDRFSAEMPDATLATLKIQPSEPRDSAVYFCASGLVRGQAAEQYFGPGTRLTVT.

The chain carries TRBV5-1 and TRBJ2-3; D is perhaps TRBD1 (6 bases). V lost 4 bases, J lost 2 bases, and 20 bases lay in between. Germline lookup yields CDR1 SGHRS and CDR2 YFSETQ. CDR3 length: 17 amino acids. For the CDR3, the DNA is TGCGCCAGCAGCCGAGGTTTCGGGACACTCTACACAGATACGCAGTATTTT. Translating gives CASSRGFGTLYTDTQYF.

This clone showed up just once. J is TRBJ2-3 and V is TRBV2; 8 bases agree with TRBD2. The CDR3 sequence is 17 residues long. V lost 2 bases to trimming and J lost 0 bases; unmatched junction nucleotides: 7. Germline V lookup: CDR1 SNHLY, CDR2 FYNNEI. CDR3 loop: CASSETRLAHSTDTQYF. The CDR3 DNA reads as TGTGCCAGCAGTGAAACAAGACTAGCGCATAGCACAGATACGCAGTATTTT.

The genes are TRBV2 and TRBJ1-1; possibly TRBD1 for D (5 bases). This CDR3 spans 13 amino acids. The V gene lost 8 bases and the J gene lost 1 base, with 11 bases spanning the gap. Germline V gives CDR1 SNHLY, CDR2 FYNNEI. The CDR3 sequence is CASGIQGNTEAFF. CDR3 DNA sequence: TGTGCCAGCGGGATTCAGGGGAACACTGAAGCTTTCTTT.